This TCR beta chain is drawn from a study of shared clonotypes between healthy human individuals. Study summary: CD8 memory received one plate per donor, CD8 naive two, CD4 memory three and CD4 naive three.

On this clone: Antigen unknown.

The study's findings and limits: Deeper or shallower sequencing was expected to change how clonotypes are shared among donors. Larger estimated richness was generally seen in naive subsets than in memory subsets.

Trimming removed 2 bases from V and 7 bases from J; junction bases left unmatched: 9. Germline CDR1 reads MNHNS; CDR2 reads SASEGT. The length of the CDR3 is 16 residues. Sequencing was performed with immunoSEQ multiplex PCR; in TCRdb, only in-frame clones are kept and a portion is missing. The table has some 300,000 clones, about 73% seen once. Sequencing input: memory CD4+ T cells sorted from blood. Sample subset: CD45RA-negative fraction. The sequence was collected from a man under 40 in good health. This chain links TRBV6-1 with TRBJ2-7; TRBD1 matches 12 bases. The CDR3 protein is CASSEFRGQGAWEQYF. CDR3 DNA sequence: TGTGCCAGCAGTGAATTTCGGGGACAGGGGGCGTGGGAGCAGTACTTC.